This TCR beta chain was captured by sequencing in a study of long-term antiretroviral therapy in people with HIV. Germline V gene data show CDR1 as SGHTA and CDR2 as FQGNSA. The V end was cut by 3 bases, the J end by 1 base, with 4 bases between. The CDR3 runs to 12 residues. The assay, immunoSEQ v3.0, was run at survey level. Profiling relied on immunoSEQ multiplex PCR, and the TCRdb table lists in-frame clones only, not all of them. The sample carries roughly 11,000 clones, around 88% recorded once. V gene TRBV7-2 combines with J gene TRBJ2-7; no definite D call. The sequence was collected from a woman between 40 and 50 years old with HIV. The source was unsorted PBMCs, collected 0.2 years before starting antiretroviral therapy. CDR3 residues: CASSFVSYEQYF. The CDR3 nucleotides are TGTGCCAGCAGCTTTGTATCCTACGAGCAGTACTTC.